Following are 9 T cell receptor beta chains from one sample sequenced in a study of patients and donors after allogeneic stem cell transplantation. TCRdb analysed the RT-PCR reads with MiXCR anew, one entry per CDR3 protein. The sample has about 19,000 distinct CDR3 sequences; about 5% are singletons. The sequenced material came from blood, either unsorted or a sorted T cell fraction (not recorded which). The receptors shown here come from a human donor who was either an allogeneic HSCT recipient or a stem cell or donor lymphocyte infusion donor (not recorded which). It is not recorded whose cells these are; they may come from a transplant donor.

This clonotype was counted at least ten times. The chain recombines TRBV5-4 with TRBJ1-2, with 10 nucleotides matching TRBD1. This CDR3 contains 12 residues. CDR1 SGHNT and CDR2 YYREEE come from the germline V gene (reference sequence). Trimming took 3 bases from V and 8 from J; bases not matched to a gene: 1. CDR3 sequence (DNA): TGTGCCAGCAGCTGGACAGGGGGAGGCTACACCTTC. It yields the protein CASSWTGGGYTF.

This clonotype was picked up many times. This sequence joins TRBV18 and TRBJ1-4, with 7 bases lining up with TRBD1. Germline V gene data show CDR1 as KGHSH and CDR2 as LQKENI. The length of the CDR3 is 15 residues. With 3 bases clipped from V and 4 bases from J, the junction kept 5 bases outside the gene matches. The CDR3 DNA sequence: TGTGCCAGCTCACCTGACAGGGATTATAATGAAAAACTGTTTTTT. Protein product: CASSPDRDYNEKLFF. Filled out from reference TRBV18 and TRBJ1-4, the complete variable domain reads NAGVMQNPRHLVRRRGQEARLRCSPMKGHSHVYWYRQLPEEGLKFMVYLQKENIIDESGMPKERFSAEFPKEGPSILRIQQVVRGDSAAYFCASSPDRDYNEKLFFGSGTQLSVL.

This clonotype has ten or more counts. The chain is built from TRBV2 and TRBJ2-7, with 8 bases fitting TRBD1. The CDR3 contains 13 residues. Germline trimming cut 4 bases from V and 5 bases from J; bases unmatched to any gene: 4. Germline values: CDR1 SNHLY, CDR2 FYNNEI. CDR3 loop: CASSGTGRNEQYF. The CDR3 nucleotides read TGTGCCAGCAGTGGGACAGGGAGGAACGAGCAGTACTTC.

This clonotype was picked up many times. The V gene is TRBV9, the J gene TRBJ2-2, with D unclear. The CDR3 totals 15 residues. Trimming pared 0 bases from V and 4 bases from J, leaving 10 bases between. Germline V gene lookup returns CDR1 SGDLS and CDR2 YYNGEE. DNA of the CDR3: TGTGCCAGCAGCGTAGGTGATTTCGGCACCGGGGAGCTGTTTTTT. It is translated as CASSVGDFGTGELFF.

Ten or more counts support this clonotype. The CDR3 sequence: CASSLFEGNQPQHF. DNA of the CDR3: TGTGCCAGCAGCTTGTTCGAGGGCAATCAGCCCCAGCATTTT. The rearrangement joins TRBV5-5 to TRBJ1-5; D uncertain. This CDR3 has 14 residues. The germline V gene encodes CDR1 SGHKS and CDR2 YYEKEE (reference sequence). Trimming removed 1 base from V and 2 bases from J, with 7 bases in between.

This clonotype was found many times. The chain has TRBV28 and TRBJ2-7; 12 positions match TRBD2. The V and J ends lost 5 bases and 4 bases, in that order; junction bases with no gene match: 3. CDR3 length equals 14 residues. CDR1 is MDHEN and CDR2 is SYDVKM in the germline V gene. CDR3 protein: CASSPGTSGYEQYF. As DNA, the CDR3 is TGTGCCAGCAGTCCCGGGACTAGCGGGTACGAGCAGTACTTC. Combining the CDR3 with reference TRBV28 and TRBJ2-7 gives the whole variable domain DVKVTQSSRYLVKRTGEKVFLECVQDMDHENMFWYRQDPGLGLRLIYFSYDVKMKEKGDIPEGYSVSREKKERFSLILESASTNQTSMYLCASSPGTSGYEQYFGPGTRLTVT.

This clonotype was counted at least ten times. The chain carries TRBV20-1 and TRBJ2-1, with 8 bases matching TRBD1. J was trimmed by 7 bases and V by 5 bases; bases with no gene match: 10. The CDR3 consists of 14 residues. CDR1 and CDR2 from the germline V gene are DFQATT and SNEGSKA (reference sequence). The CDR3 region is CSAFPQGAGNEQFF. In DNA form, the CDR3 reads TGCAGTGCTTTCCCCCAGGGGGCGGGAAATGAGCAGTTCTTC.

The table lists this clonotype with a few counts. The chain uses TRBV20-1 and TRBJ2-7; 10 bases map to TRBD2. The J segment lost 8 bases and the V segment lost 2 bases, leaving 9 bases of the junction unmatched. The CDR3 runs to 14 residues. Germline V gene lookup returns CDR1 DFQATT and CDR2 SNEGSKA (reference sequence). The CDR3 DNA is TGCAGTGCTAGAACAGCGGGAGGGGGTTCGAAGCAGTACTTC. This sequence encodes CSARTAGGGSKQYF.

This clonotype occurred many times. This chain links TRBV7-9 with TRBJ2-7; the match to TRBD2 covers 7 bases. This CDR3 contains 15 residues. CDR1 and CDR2 from the germline V gene are SEHNR and FQNEAQ (reference sequence). Germline trimming cut 3 bases from V and 5 bases from J; bases unmatched to any gene: 10. CDR3 nucleotides: TGTGCCAGCAGCTTTCTAACGGGAGGACGGGACGAGCAGTACTTC. Translating gives CASSFLTGGRDEQYF.